The clone carrying this T cell receptor beta chain occurred many times. This sample is part of a study of early T cells in non-severe SARS-CoV-2 infection. Study in general: Sequencing of unsorted whole blood was done on bulk RNA, leaving chains unpaired.

Researchers tagged individual cDNA molecules with unique molecular identifiers. TCRdb re-analysed the 5' RACE reads in MiXCR, keeping a single row per CDR3 protein. The data contain approximately 80,000 distinct CDR3 sequences, 11% of them seen just once; the ten biggest clones take up 12%. The CDR3 has 14 amino acids. Trimming took off 5 bases at V and 8 bases at J, with 15 bases between the two ends. This chain links TRBV12-3 or TRBV12-4 with TRBJ1-4; possibly TRBD1 for D (5 bases). The sequence derives from an adult who was a healthcare worker with PCR-confirmed SARS-CoV-2 infection or an uninfected control (not recorded which). The starting material was whole blood, obtained at baseline. This chain's CDR3 is CASSDRGLREKLFF. The CDR3 bases are TGTGCCAGCAGTGATAGGGGACTACGAGAAAAACTGTTTTTT.